These 3 T cell receptor beta chains were all obtained from the same sample, sequenced in a study of blood T cells in healthy people across ages. Combining a sample-barcoded 5' primer with a J-beta primer mix, a second PCR ran for roughly 6 to 12 cycles. One entry per CDR3 protein results from TCRdb running MiXCR on the 5' RACE reads. The data show hundreds of thousands of distinct CDR3 sequences, 40% to 60% seen once. Sequences were obtained from blood. The source of these receptors is a man aged 30 to 45 in good health.

This chain links TRBV7-2 with TRBJ2-4, with 14 nucleotides matching TRBD2. The CDR3 contains 13 residues. J lost 14 bases, V lost 3 bases, and 3 bases had no gene match. Per germline, CDR1 SGHTA and CDR2 FQGNSA. The CDR3 reads CASSFGTSGGEYF. The CDR3 coding sequence is TGTGCCAGCAGCTTCGGGACTAGCGGGGGAGAGTACTTC.

The chain links TRBV7-2 to TRBJ2-5; TRBD1 aligns across 7 bases. V dropped 3 bases and J dropped 4; count of bases not matched to a gene: 5. The CDR3 loop spans 14 amino acids. Germline V gene sequence: CDR1 SGHTA, CDR2 FQGNSA. Written as DNA, the CDR3 is TGTGCCAGCAGCTTCCCGACAGGGCCAGAGACCCAGTACTTC. Translated: CASSFPTGPETQYF.

The chain uses TRBV29-1 and TRBJ2-3, with TRBD2 matching over 7 bases. The V segment lost 4 bases and the J segment 4 bases; nucleotides outside the gene matches: 8. Germline V gene data show CDR1 as SQVTM and CDR2 as ANQGSEA. The CDR3 is 14 amino acids. The chain's CDR3 is CSVAPTSKADTQYF. The CDR3 DNA sequence: TGCAGCGTTGCACCGACTAGCAAGGCAGATACGCAGTATTTT.